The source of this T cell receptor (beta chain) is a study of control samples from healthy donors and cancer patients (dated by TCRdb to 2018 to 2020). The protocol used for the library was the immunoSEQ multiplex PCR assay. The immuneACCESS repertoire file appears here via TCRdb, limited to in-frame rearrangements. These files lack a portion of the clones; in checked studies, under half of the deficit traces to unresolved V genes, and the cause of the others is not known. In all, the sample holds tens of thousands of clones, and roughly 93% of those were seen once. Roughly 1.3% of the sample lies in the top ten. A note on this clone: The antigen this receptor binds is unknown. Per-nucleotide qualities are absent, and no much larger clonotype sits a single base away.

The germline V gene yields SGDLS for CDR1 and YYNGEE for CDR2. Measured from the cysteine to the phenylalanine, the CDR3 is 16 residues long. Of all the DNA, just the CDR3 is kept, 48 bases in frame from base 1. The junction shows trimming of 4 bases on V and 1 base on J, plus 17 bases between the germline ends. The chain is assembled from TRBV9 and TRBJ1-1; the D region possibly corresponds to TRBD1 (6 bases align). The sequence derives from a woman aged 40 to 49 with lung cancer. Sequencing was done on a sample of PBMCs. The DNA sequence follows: TGTGCCAGCAGCCCAAGGGGGGATACAGCGAACACTGAAGCTTTCTTT. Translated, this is CASSPRGDTANTEAFF.